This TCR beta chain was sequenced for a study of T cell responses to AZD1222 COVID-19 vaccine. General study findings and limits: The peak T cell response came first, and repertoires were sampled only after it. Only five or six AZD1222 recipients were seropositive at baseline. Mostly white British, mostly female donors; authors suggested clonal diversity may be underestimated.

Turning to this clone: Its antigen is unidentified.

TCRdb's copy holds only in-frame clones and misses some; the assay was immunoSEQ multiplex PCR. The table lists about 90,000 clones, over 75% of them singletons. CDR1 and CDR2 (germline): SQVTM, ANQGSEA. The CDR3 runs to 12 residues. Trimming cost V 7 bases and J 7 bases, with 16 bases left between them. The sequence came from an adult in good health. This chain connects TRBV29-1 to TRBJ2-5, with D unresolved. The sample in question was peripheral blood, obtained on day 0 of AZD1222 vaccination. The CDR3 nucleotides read TGCAGCGGGGGTAGGGCGGATGTGACCCAGTACTTC. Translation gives CSGGRADVTQYF.